This TCR beta chain was retrieved from a study of shared clonotypes between healthy human individuals. Naive CD8 populations comprised CD45RO-negative cells positively selected for CCR7, excluding terminally differentiated effector memory CD45RA+ cells. Per the study methods: ImmunoSEQ only sent back junction sequences with no quality scores, so filtering was done differently. Clones were read by immunoSEQ multiplex PCR, and TCRdb kept only the in-frame ones, dropping some. Clonal size and the V and J genes are those of that table, whereas D and trimming came from the DNA. The table lists some 2,000,000 clones, just under 95% of them singletons. Trimming stripped 3 bases from V and 3 bases from J, with 24 bases between. Germline CDR1 KGHSH, CDR2 LQKENI. The CDR3 is 18 residues long.

Sequencing was carried out using naive CD8+ T cells sorted from blood. This sequence was found in a young man in good health. V usage is TRBV18 and J usage is TRBJ2-7; possible D gene TRBD2, 6 bases. This CDR3 reads CASSPPGAASVDVYEQYF. The DNA for the CDR3 is TGTGCCAGCTCACCTCCGGGCGCGGCTAGCGTGGACGTCTACGAGCAGTACTTC.